The 28 T cell receptor beta chains reported below all come from one sample, sequenced in a study of blood T cell repertoires in COVID-19. Profiling relied on immunoSEQ multiplex PCR, and the TCRdb table lists in-frame clones only, not all of them. The repertoire holds hundreds of thousands of clones, about 91% seen once, with about 12% in the top ten. Material for sequencing was peripheral blood. These receptors came from a woman aged 45-65 years with COVID-19, enrolled during active disease.

V usage is TRBV6-1 and J usage is TRBJ1-4; weak D call: TRBD1 (5 bases). The CDR3 has 15 amino acids. From germline, CDR1 is MNHNS and CDR2 SASEGT. Trimming stripped 2 bases from V and 5 bases from J, with 12 bases between. The CDR3 DNA sequence: TGTGCCAGCAGTGAAATGGGGGGTCCAAATGAAAAACTGTTTTTT. Translating it yields CASSEMGGPNEKLFF.

V usage is TRBV6-5 and J usage is TRBJ1-4, with a weak D call TRBD1 (5 bases). Germline V CDR1 and CDR2: MNHEY, SVGAGI. The CDR3 is made up of 14 amino acids. V shed 2 bases and J shed 6 bases, with 10 bases lying between them. The CDR3 is CASSYRGVDEKLFF. Here the CDR3 DNA reads TGTGCCAGCAGTTACAGGGGTGTTGATGAAAAACTGTTTTTT.

In regard to this clone: This sample also contains other DNA sequences that code for the same CDR3. The chain employs TRBV7-2 and TRBJ2-1, with D possibly being TRBD1 (5 bases). Germline V gene data show CDR1 as SGHTA and CDR2 as FQGNSA. The CDR3 is made up of 14 amino acids. V shed 7 bases and J shed 5 bases, with 15 bases lying between them. CDR3 in DNA: TGTGCCAGCACCCTTGCAGGGCCTAACAATGAGCAGTTCTTC. Protein: CASTLAGPNNEQFF.

This rearrangement joins TRBV6-5 to TRBJ1-2, with D possibly TRBD1 on 6 matching bases. The CDR3 totals 13 residues. Trimming shortened V by 7 bases and J by 3 bases, and 12 bases separated the two germline ends. Germline CDR1 and CDR2: MNHEY and SVGAGI. Written as DNA, the CDR3 is TGTGCCAGCATGGGGGGGCGATACTATGGCTACACCTTC. Protein sequence: CASMGGRYYGYTF.

The rearrangement joins TRBV5-6 to TRBJ2-7, with a tentative D call TRBD2 (6 bases). Trimming shortened V by 4 bases and J by 9 bases, and 23 bases separated the two germline ends. The CDR3 covers 15 residues. CDR1 SGHDT and CDR2 YYEEEE come from the germline V gene. The CDR3 spells CASSPFSGSGEVQYF. CDR3 coding DNA: TGTGCCAGCAGCCCCTTTAGTGGATCCGGGGAGGTGCAGTACTTC.

The rearrangement uses TRBV9 and TRBJ1-2; D gene uncertain. V lost 4 bases to trimming and J lost 0 bases, with 16 bases between them. Germline-derived CDR1 and CDR2 are SGDLS and YYNGEE. The CDR3 sequence is 16 residues long. CDR3 in amino acids: CASSRLFDITNYGYTF. CDR3 in DNA: TGTGCCAGCAGCCGGCTCTTTGACATTACTAACTATGGCTACACCTTC.

There are a few counts of this clone. The chain combines TRBV5-4 with TRBJ1-1; the match to TRBD1 covers 9 bases. Germline trimming cut 4 bases from V and 4 bases from J; bases unmatched to any gene: 5. Germline CDR1 reads SGHNT; CDR2 reads YYREEE (reference sequence). CDR3 length: 14 amino acids. The CDR3 protein is CASSPGQGITEAFF. The CDR3 DNA reads as TGTGCCAGCAGCCCAGGACAGGGGATCACTGAAGCTTTCTTT.

This clone was seen a single time. This chain connects TRBV4-2 to TRBJ2-5, with D possibly TRBD2 on 6 matching bases. The germline V gene has CDR1 LGHNA and CDR2 YNFKEQ. Deletions cut 0 bases from V and 4 bases from J, with 9 bases between. This CDR3 region has 14 residues. CDR3 sequence: CASSQDRLVETQYF. The DNA for the CDR3 is TGTGCCAGCAGCCAAGATAGACTAGTAGAGACCCAGTACTTC.

The chain combines TRBV5-1 with TRBJ2-4, with D possibly TRBD2 on 6 matching bases. In germline, CDR1 is SGHRS, CDR2 YFSETQ. Trimming left V 4 bases short and J 2 bases short, with 7 bases between. The CDR3 is 13 residues long. CDR3 nucleotide sequence: TGCGCCAGCAGCCGGGAGACCAAAAACATTCAGTACTTC. Protein sequence: CASSRETKNIQYF.

The chain combines TRBV30 with TRBJ1-5; D remains unclear. CDR1 and CDR2 from the germline V gene are GTSNPN and SVGIG (reference sequence). V was clipped by 0 bases and J by 6 bases, with 15 bases between them. This CDR3 is built from 15 residues. The CDR3 loop is CAWSVRLTLGQPQHF. The CDR3 DNA reads TGTGCCTGGAGTGTACGGTTGACCCTAGGTCAGCCCCAGCATTTT.

The V gene is TRBV24-1, the J gene TRBJ2-7, with TRBD1 matching over 9 bases. CDR1 and CDR2 (germline): KGHDR, SFDVKD. The CDR3 spans 15 residues. V dropped 4 bases and J dropped 5; count of bases not matched to a gene: 8. The CDR3 DNA reads TGTGCCACCAGTGACCGAAAGGACAGGGGCCACGAGCAGTACTTC. This codes for CATSDRKDRGHEQYF.

J is TRBJ1-3 and V is TRBV15; unclear D gene. Germline-derived CDR1 and CDR2 are LNHNV and YYDKDF (reference sequence). The CDR3 is made up of 16 amino acids. Deletions cut 1 base from V and 4 bases from J, with 14 bases between. CDR3: CATSRGGDIVGNTIYF. The CDR3 nucleotides are TGTGCCACCAGCAGAGGTGGCGACATTGTGGGAAACACCATATATTTT.

This chain links TRBV30 with TRBJ1-5, with D possibly being TRBD1 (6 bases). There are 15 residues in the CDR3. V lost 0 bases, J lost 6 bases, and 15 bases lay in between. Germline V lookup: CDR1 GTSNPN, CDR2 SVGIG (reference sequence). CDR3 in amino acids: CAWSVRNRAGQPQHF. The CDR3 nucleotides are TGTGCCTGGAGTGTACGAAACAGGGCGGGTCAGCCCCAGCATTTT.

This sequence joins TRBV7-2 and TRBJ1-4; D may be TRBD1 (5 bases). V was trimmed by 5 bases and J by 6 bases, leaving 10 bases between them. The CDR3 spans 13 residues. CDR1 is SGHTA and CDR2 is FQGNSA in the germline V gene. The CDR3, as DNA: TGTGCCAGCAGCCTTATACAGGATGAAAAACTGTTTTTT. Protein: CASSLIQDEKLFF.

This clone was seen a few times. The CDR3 DNA sequence: TGTGCCATCAGTGAATCAGGGGATAGCAATCAGCCCCAGCATTTT. It is translated as CAISESGDSNQPQHF. The rearrangement links TRBV10-3 to TRBJ1-5; weak D call: TRBD1 (6 bases). Germline V gene sequence: CDR1 ENHRY, CDR2 SYGVKD. The V gene lost 3 bases and the J gene lost 0 bases, with 9 bases spanning the gap. This CDR3 spans 15 amino acids.

This clone was detected a few times. The CDR3 spells CASSITGPAGYTF. Here the CDR3 DNA reads TGTGCCAGCAGTATTACAGGGCCGGCTGGCTACACCTTC. The V and J genes are TRBV5-4 and TRBJ1-2; D perhaps matches TRBD1 (6 bases). The CDR3 covers 13 residues. Trimming removed 5 bases from V and 7 bases from J, with 15 bases in between. The germline V gene has CDR1 SGHNT and CDR2 YYREEE (reference sequence).

This clone was counted only a few times. The V gene is TRBV6-5, the J gene TRBJ1-1; D perhaps matches TRBD1 (5 bases). V was cut by 2 bases and J by 1 base, with 14 bases left in between. This CDR3 is built from 16 residues. CDR1 is MNHEY, CDR2 SVGAGI, per germline. The CDR3 here is CASSYPLGGGNTEAFF. The DNA for the CDR3 is TGTGCCAGCAGTTACCCCCTGGGGGGTGGGAACACTGAAGCTTTCTTT.

This chain uses TRBV27 with TRBJ2-2; TRBD1 aligns across 9 bases. The CDR3 consists of 16 residues. The germline V gene has CDR1 MNHEY and CDR2 SMNVEV (reference sequence). V dropped 5 bases and J dropped 5; count of bases not matched to a gene: 9. The CDR3 nucleotides read TGTGCCAGCAGTCCCGGAGGGACAGGGAAAACCGGGGAGCTGTTTTTT. Translated, it gives CASSPGGTGKTGELFF.

This chain connects TRBV5-6 to TRBJ2-5; D uncertain. The ends were cut back, 4 bases at V and 2 bases at J, with 15 bases in the middle. The germline gives CDR1 SGHDT, CDR2 YYEEEE. The CDR3 runs 15 residues. CDR3: CASSPPSTGQETQYF. The CDR3 DNA reads as TGTGCCAGCAGCCCCCCGAGTACCGGGCAAGAGACCCAGTACTTC.

The J gene is TRBJ1-1, the V gene TRBV5-8; no definite D call. The germline gives CDR1 SGHTS, CDR2 YDEGEE. V lost 1 base and J lost 0, with 7 bases in between. The CDR3 loop spans 14 amino acids. This CDR3 reads CASSLQRVNTEAFF. DNA of the CDR3: TGTGCCAGCAGCTTGCAACGGGTGAACACTGAAGCTTTCTTT.

This chain uses TRBV19 with TRBJ2-3; no definite D call. Trimming stripped 7 bases from V and 3 bases from J, with 17 bases between. In germline, CDR1 is LNHDA, CDR2 SQIVND (reference sequence). The CDR3 covers 15 residues. The CDR3 nucleotides read TGTGCCAGTACCCTTCGAGGCGGAACAACAGATACGCAGTATTTT. As protein: CASTLRGGTTDTQYF.

The chain combines TRBV11-3 with TRBJ2-1; TRBD1 agrees at 9 bases. V lost 4 bases, J lost 3 bases, and 4 bases stayed unmatched. CDR1 SGHNT and CDR2 YENEEA come from the germline V gene. The CDR3 contains 15 residues. The CDR3 bases are TGTGCCAGCAGCTCCGGGGGACAGGGCTACAATGAGCAGTTCTTC. Its protein product is CASSSGGQGYNEQFF.

V is TRBV6-6 and J is TRBJ2-7, with 8 bases aligning to TRBD1. Germline lookup yields CDR1 MNHNY and CDR2 SVGAGI (reference sequence). The CDR3 length is 14 residues. The V gene end was trimmed by 4 bases and the J gene end by 4 bases; junction bases not matched to a gene: 6. As DNA, the CDR3 is TGTGCCAGCAGTTCCGGACAGGGCTCGTACGAGCAGTACTTC. Its protein is CASSSGQGSYEQYF.

This chain links TRBV7-2 with TRBJ2-2; 12 nucleotides agree with TRBD2. This CDR3 has 15 amino acids. Germline CDR1 and CDR2: SGHTA and FQGNSA. The ends lost 2 bases at V and 5 bases at J; junction bases unmatched: 0. CDR3 sequence reads: CASSLLAGGTGELFF. The CDR3 DNA is TGTGCCAGCAGCTTACTAGCGGGGGGGACCGGGGAGCTGTTTTTT.

J is TRBJ1-3 and V is TRBV4-1, with 7 nucleotides matching TRBD1. This CDR3 has 16 residues. Looked up from germline, CDR1 is MGHRA and CDR2 is YSYEKL. V lost 1 base and J lost 0; bases outside the gene matches: 3. Here the CDR3 DNA reads TGCGCCAGCAGCCAAGCGCAGGGGGGCTCTGGAAACACCATATATTTT. This translates into CASSQAQGGSGNTIYF.

The chain joins TRBV5-6 to TRBJ2-3, with TRBD1 matching 8 bases. Germline V CDR1 and CDR2: SGHDT, YYEEEE. The CDR3 contains 14 residues. Losses at the gene ends were 2 bases for V and 9 bases for J; bases not matched to a gene: 8. This CDR3 reads CASSFRDRLQTQYF. The CDR3 nucleotides are TGTGCCAGCAGCTTTCGGGACAGGTTACAGACGCAGTATTTT.

This clone has just a few counts. The V gene is TRBV18, the J gene TRBJ2-1; 9 bases align to TRBD2. This CDR3 has 16 residues. The germline gives CDR1 KGHSH, CDR2 LQKENI. After removal of 3 bases from V and 4 bases from J, the junction contained 7 bases not matched to a gene. The CDR3 here is CASSPDSGGTYNEQFF. The CDR3 region has the DNA TGTGCCAGCTCACCTGACAGCGGGGGGACATACAATGAGCAGTTCTTC.

The table lists this clone with a few counts. The V and J genes are TRBV5-6 and TRBJ1-4, with D unclear. CDR3 length: 16 amino acids. V lost 4 bases, J lost 0 bases, and 13 bases lay in between. Germline lookup yields CDR1 SGHDT and CDR2 YYEEEE. The chain's CDR3 is CASSLTTSATNEKLFF. CDR3 bases: TGTGCCAGCAGCCTGACAACCTCTGCAACTAATGAAAAACTGTTTTTT.